The rows below give T cell receptor beta chains drawn from one sample of a study of human T cells and chemical hapten exposure. TCRdb reprocessed the RACE reads via MiXCR and lists one record per CDR3 protein. The sample carries 73,000 or so distinct CDR3 sequences, around 8.8% recorded once. The source material was whole blood, sampled in connection with sensitization to the hapten diphenylcyclopropenone (DPC). These receptors originate from a woman aged 45 to 65 with alopecia areata. Some clones in this sample may be carry-over from other donors' samples. Both conserved end residues are part of each CDR3. The D gene is left open where the match is weak.

D	V	J	CDR3
TRBD1	TRBV6-6	TRBJ1-6	CASRGTGGILTSPLHF
.	TRBV20-1	TRBJ2-3	CSAELTGTDLTDTQYF
TRBD1	TRBV4-3	TRBJ2-7	CASSQGATGGYEQYF
TRBD1	TRBV5-4	TRBJ1-4	CASSPGQGTGKLFF
TRBD1	TRBV28	TRBJ1-2	CASSPRTGRGGYTF
.	TRBV4-1	TRBJ1-1	CASSQVADRSTEAFF
.	TRBV12-3/TRBV12-4	TRBJ2-3	CASSLRPPGGTQYF
TRBD1	TRBV7-9	TRBJ1-3	CASSPLTGAGNTIYF
.	TRBV14	TRBJ2-7	CASSRRTAREQYF
TRBD1	TRBV18	TRBJ2-1	CASSVLPTGGGNEQFF
.	TRBV21-1	TRBJ1-1	CASSKVAFF
TRBD1	TRBV7-9	TRBJ1-1	CASSLIHGQGRAEAFF
TRBD1	TRBV2	TRBJ1-2	CASTRTGVGGYTF
TRBD2	TRBV9	TRBJ2-7	CASSARLAAGGSSSYEQYF
.	TRBV6-2/TRBV6-3	TRBJ1-5	CASSYGGRQPQHF
.	TRBV5-1	TRBJ1-1	CASSSGVTATSTEAFF
.	TRBV6-5	TRBJ1-2	CASSYDSIYGYTF
.	TRBV28	TRBJ1-3	CASSFARGAGNTIYF
TRBD2	TRBV6-5	TRBJ2-7	CASSSTSGGSYEQYF
.	TRBV12-3/TRBV12-4	TRBJ1-2	CASRPTPGRYAYTF
TRBD1	TRBV12-3/TRBV12-4	TRBJ1-5	CASTLDRGYQPQHF
TRBD1	TRBV7-8	TRBJ1-1	CASSLGDRGVGTEAFF
.	TRBV7-9	TRBJ1-6	CASSSSEGVNSPLHF
.	TRBV18	TRBJ2-3	CASSPLTSSTDTQYF
.	TRBV7-9	TRBJ2-5	CASSATGPKETQYF
.	TRBV12-3/TRBV12-4	TRBJ2-3	CASSFEGVADTQYF
.	TRBV12-3/TRBV12-4	TRBJ2-5	CASRSTGLPKETQYF
TRBD2	TRBV7-6	TRBJ2-1	CASSLETRLAVYNEQFF
TRBD1	TRBV7-2	TRBJ2-1	CASSLGSGQINEQFF
.	TRBV12-3/TRBV12-4	TRBJ2-1	CASSYGGREQFF
.	TRBV29-1	TRBJ2-1	CSVARQSSYNEQFF
.	TRBV6-1	TRBJ1-2	CASSEGRKGFGYTF
TRBD2	TRBV27	TRBJ2-3	CASSFLAGLTDTQYF
.	TRBV29-1	TRBJ2-3	CSVAIGGTDTQYF
.	TRBV10-2	TRBJ1-5	CASSVTGRNQPQHF
TRBD2	TRBV28	TRBJ2-7	CASSLPPTSGRYEQYF
TRBD2	TRBV28	TRBJ2-1	CASSPYGLAGGGGEQFF
.	TRBV28	TRBJ2-1	CASKGPGLYNEQFF
.	TRBV6-1	TRBJ2-3	CASSERGTTDTQYF
.	TRBV18	TRBJ1-4	CASSPGTNEKLFF
.	TRBV20-1	TRBJ2-7	CSARVYSSEQYF
.	TRBV12-3/TRBV12-4	TRBJ2-3	CASSFRRDTQYF
.	TRBV27	TRBJ1-2	CASSLGQGSANGYTF
.	TRBV6-2/TRBV6-3	TRBJ1-6	CASSYSREVLHF
.	TRBV9	TRBJ2-3	CASSVGLAADTQYF
TRBD1	TRBV29-1	TRBJ2-6	CSVSATGRNSGANVLTF